This T cell receptor (beta chain) emerged from a study of OX40 agonist ivuxolimab in advanced cancers. Overall study: Patients took ivuxolimab, an agonistic anti-OX40 (CD134) antibody. Aged 23 to 79 with a mean of approximately 60 years, they were under 85% male.

Regarding this clone: Other DNA sequences in the sample encode the same CDR3.

Only in-frame clones appear in the TCRdb table, and some are missing; sequencing was by immunoSEQ multiplex PCR. The table lists fewer than 85,000 clones, 85% to 90% of them singletons, with under 0.65% in the top ten. Germline V gene lookup returns CDR1 PRHDT and CDR2 FYEKMQ (reference sequence). The germline V and J ends were trimmed by 4 bases and 5 bases, with 5 bases remaining between them. The length of the CDR3 is 11 residues. The sequencing here drew on CD4+ or CD8+ T cells sorted from blood, taken in a trial of the OX40 agonist ivuxolimab. This TCR came from an adult with an advanced solid tumor such as melanoma, head and neck, liver or kidney cancer. This rearrangement joins TRBV13 to TRBJ2-5; D unclear. Here the CDR3 DNA reads TGTGCCAGCAGCTACCGGGAGACCCAGTACTTC. The encoded protein is CASSYRETQYF. The full variable domain, with the rest looked up from reference TRBV13 and TRBJ2-5, is AAGVIQSPRHLIKEKRETATLKCYPIPRHDTVYWYQQGPGQDPQFLISFYEKMQSDKGSIPDRFSAQQFSDYHSELNMSSLELGDSALYFCASSYRETQYFGPGTRLLVL.